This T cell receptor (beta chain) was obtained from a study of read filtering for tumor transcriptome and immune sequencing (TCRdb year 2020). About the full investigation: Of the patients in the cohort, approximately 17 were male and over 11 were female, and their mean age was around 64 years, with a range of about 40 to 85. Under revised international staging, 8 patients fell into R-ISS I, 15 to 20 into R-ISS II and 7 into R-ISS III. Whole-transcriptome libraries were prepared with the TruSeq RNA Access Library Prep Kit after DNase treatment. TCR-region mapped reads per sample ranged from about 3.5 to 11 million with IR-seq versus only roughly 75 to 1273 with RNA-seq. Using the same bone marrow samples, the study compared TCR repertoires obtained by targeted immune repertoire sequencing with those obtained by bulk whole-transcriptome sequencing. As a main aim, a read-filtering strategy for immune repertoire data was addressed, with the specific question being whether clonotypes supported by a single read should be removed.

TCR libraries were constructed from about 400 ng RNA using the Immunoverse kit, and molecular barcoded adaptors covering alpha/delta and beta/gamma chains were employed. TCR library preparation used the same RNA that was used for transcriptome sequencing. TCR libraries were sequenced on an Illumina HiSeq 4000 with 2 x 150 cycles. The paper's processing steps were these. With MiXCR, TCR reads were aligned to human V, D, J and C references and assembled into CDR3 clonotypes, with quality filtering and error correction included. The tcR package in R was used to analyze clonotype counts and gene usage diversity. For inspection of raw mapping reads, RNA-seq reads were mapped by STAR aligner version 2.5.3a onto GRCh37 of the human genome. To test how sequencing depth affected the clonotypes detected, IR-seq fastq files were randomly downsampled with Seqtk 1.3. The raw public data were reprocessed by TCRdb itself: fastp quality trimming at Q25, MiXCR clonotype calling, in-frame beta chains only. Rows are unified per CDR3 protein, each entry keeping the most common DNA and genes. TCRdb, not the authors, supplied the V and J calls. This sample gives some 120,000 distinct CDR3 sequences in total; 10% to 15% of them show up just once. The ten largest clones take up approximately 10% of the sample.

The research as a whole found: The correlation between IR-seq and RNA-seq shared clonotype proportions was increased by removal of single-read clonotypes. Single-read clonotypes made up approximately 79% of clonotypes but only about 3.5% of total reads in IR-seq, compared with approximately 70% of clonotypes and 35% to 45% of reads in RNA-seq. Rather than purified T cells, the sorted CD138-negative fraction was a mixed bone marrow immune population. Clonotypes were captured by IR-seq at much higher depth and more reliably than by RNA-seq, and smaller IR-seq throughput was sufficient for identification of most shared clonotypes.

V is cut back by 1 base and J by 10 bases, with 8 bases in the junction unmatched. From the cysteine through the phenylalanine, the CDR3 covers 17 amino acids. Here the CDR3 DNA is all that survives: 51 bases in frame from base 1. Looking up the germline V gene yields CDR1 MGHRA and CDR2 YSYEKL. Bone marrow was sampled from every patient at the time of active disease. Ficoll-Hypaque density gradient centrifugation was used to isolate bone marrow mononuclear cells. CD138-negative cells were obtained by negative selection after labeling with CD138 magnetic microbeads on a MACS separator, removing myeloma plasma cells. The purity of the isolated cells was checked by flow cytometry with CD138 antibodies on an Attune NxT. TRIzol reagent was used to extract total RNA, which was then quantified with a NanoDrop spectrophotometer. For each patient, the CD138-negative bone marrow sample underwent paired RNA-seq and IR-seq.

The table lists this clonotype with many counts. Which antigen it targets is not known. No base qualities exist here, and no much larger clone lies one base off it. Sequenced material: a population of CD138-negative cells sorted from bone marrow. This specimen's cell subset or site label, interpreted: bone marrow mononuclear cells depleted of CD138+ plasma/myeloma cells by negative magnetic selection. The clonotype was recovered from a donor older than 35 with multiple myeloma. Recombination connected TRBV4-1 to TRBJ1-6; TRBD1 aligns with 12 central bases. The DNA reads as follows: TGCGCCAGCAGCCAAGTCCCGGGACAGGGGGCCCGGTCACCCCTCCACTTT. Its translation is CASSQVPGQGARSPLHF.